The 19 T cell receptor beta chains in this list originate from one sample, sequenced in a study of human T cells and chemical hapten exposure. Documented time point: pre-sensitization, week 0. Treatment given: therapeutic diphenylcyclopropenone sensitization with weekly scalp DPC. Each CDR3 protein gets one entry after TCRdb re-called the RACE reads with MiXCR. Seen here are about 380,000 distinct CDR3 sequences, approximately 5.1% observed once, and the top ten hold 2% to 3%. This specimen consisted of whole blood, obtained in connection with sensitization to the hapten diphenylcyclopropenone (DPC). All receptors come from a woman between 50 and 59 years old with alopecia areata. Some clones in this sample may be carry-over from other donors' samples.

This clonotype was recorded at least ten times. This chain uses TRBV3-1 with TRBJ2-2; 10 nucleotides match TRBD2. The CDR3 extends over 19 amino acids. V dropped 4 bases and J dropped 2; count of bases not matched to a gene: 13. The germline CDR1 and CDR2 sequences are LGHDT and YNNKEL (reference sequence). The CDR3 nucleotides are TGTGCCAGCAGCCCACATTGGACTAGCGGAGAAATTAACACCGGGGAGCTGTTTTTT. Translating gives CASSPHWTSGEINTGELFF.

This clonotype was seen many times. This rearrangement joins TRBV29-1 to TRBJ2-1; 10 nucleotides agree with TRBD2. The CDR3 runs to 14 residues. CDR1 is SQVTM and CDR2 is ANQGSEA in the germline V gene. Trimming removed 1 base from V and 7 bases from J; junction bases left unmatched: 4. The CDR3 region is CSVEGLAGSNEQFF. The CDR3 DNA is TGCAGCGTTGAAGGACTAGCGGGCAGTAATGAGCAGTTCTTC.

A note on this clonotype: With a much larger clone just one base away, this may be a read error. The gene calls are TRBV20-1 and TRBJ2-1; 7 bases align to TRBD2. Germline assignment: CDR1 DFQATT and CDR2 SNEGSKA (reference sequence). There are 14 residues in the CDR3. Trimming cost V 5 bases and J 9 bases; bases outside gene matches: 13. CDR3 protein: CSALTSRRLGEQFF. DNA for the CDR3: TGCAGTGCTTTGACTAGCAGGAGATTGGGTGAGCAGTTCTTC.

Many counts were recorded for this clonotype. V is TRBV5-5 and J is TRBJ2-7; D not certain. CDR3 length: 13 amino acids. Germline CDR1 is SGHKS and CDR2 is YYEKEE (reference sequence). The V gene lost 1 base and the J gene lost 3 bases, with 8 bases spanning the gap. Here the CDR3 DNA reads TGTGCCAGCAGCTTGCGGTCGGGCTACGAGCAGTACTTC. It is translated as CASSLRSGYEQYF.

In its sample, this clonotype was seen a few times. V and J are TRBV7-2 and TRBJ2-1, with 9 bases matching TRBD2. The CDR3 loop spans 15 amino acids. V shed 6 bases, J shed 9 bases, and the junction held 12 bases outside the gene matches. Germline loops: CDR1 SGHTA, CDR2 FQGNSA. The CDR3 DNA is TGTGCCAGCAGATTAAGCAGCGGGGGGCACTCTGAGCAGTTCTTC. It codes for CASRLSSGGHSEQFF. Full variable domain (remainder filled in from reference TRBV7-2 and TRBJ2-1): GAGVSQSPSNKVTEKGKDVELRCDPISGHTALYWYRQSLGQGLEFLIYFQGNSAPDKSGLPSDRFSAERTGGSVSTLTIQRTQQEDSAVYLCASRLSSGGHSEQFFGPGTRLTVL.

There are many counts of this clonotype. The J gene is TRBJ2-1, the V gene TRBV29-1; 7 bases are a match to TRBD2. The CDR3 length is 12 residues. Germline V gene lookup returns CDR1 SQVTM and CDR2 ANQGSEA. V dropped 7 bases and J dropped 7; count of bases not matched to a gene: 7. The CDR3 DNA reads TGCAGCGGGGCGGACGGGAGGAATGAGCAGTTCTTC. It encodes CSGADGRNEQFF.

This clonotype was counted many times. The chain uses TRBV6-2 or TRBV6-3 and TRBJ1-1; 9 bases line up with TRBD1. Looked up from germline, CDR1 is MNHEY and CDR2 is SVGEGT. J lost 5 bases, V lost 2 bases, and 6 bases had no gene match. The CDR3 totals 15 residues. The CDR3: CASSYPGQGKTEAFF. CDR3 DNA: TGTGCCAGCAGTTACCCCGGACAGGGGAAGACTGAAGCTTTCTTT.

The J gene is TRBJ1-4, the V gene TRBV30; D is unclear. The CDR3 is 13 residues long. Germline loops: CDR1 GTSNPN, CDR2 SVGIG (reference sequence). The V and J ends lost 8 bases and 3 bases respectively, with 13 bases between them. The CDR3 region has the DNA TGTGCCCCGAATCCGGTCCCTAATGAAAAACTGTTTTTT. Protein product: CAPNPVPNEKLFF.

This clonotype was counted ten times or more. The chain couples TRBV6-5 to TRBJ2-5; D call uncertain. Germline loops: CDR1 MNHEY, CDR2 SVGAGI. Deletions cut 6 bases from V and 1 base from J, with 12 bases between. The CDR3 loop spans 14 amino acids. The CDR3 DNA reads as TGTGCCAGCAGGCGTGATCGCGGCCAAGAGACCCAGTACTTC. Translated: CASRRDRGQETQYF.

This clonotype has at least ten counts. This chain uses TRBV24-1 with TRBJ1-5; no reliable D call. The CDR3 consists of 13 residues. Germline V gene sequence: CDR1 KGHDR, CDR2 SFDVKD. V was shortened by 3 bases and J by 8 bases, with 10 bases between the two germline ends. The CDR3 bases are TGTGCCACCAGTGATCACCGCGTCGAGCCCCAGCATTTT. This translates into CATSDHRVEPQHF.

In this sample, this clonotype turned up many times. The rearrangement uses TRBV29-1 and TRBJ2-3; D remains ambiguous. The CDR3 has 15 amino acids. With 0 bases removed from V and 6 bases from J, the gap between germline ends came to 16 bases. Germline assignment: CDR1 SQVTM and CDR2 ANQGSEA. The CDR3 loop is CSVEESPLPGDTQYF. CDR3 nucleotide sequence: TGCAGCGTTGAAGAAAGCCCCTTACCTGGCGATACGCAGTATTTT.

This clonotype was seen at least ten times. The chain recombines TRBV6-6 with TRBJ2-7; tentative D call: TRBD2 (6 bases). Trimming pared 8 bases from V and 3 bases from J, leaving 17 bases between. The CDR3 is 14 residues long. Germline V gives CDR1 MNHNY, CDR2 SVGAGI (reference sequence). CDR3 bases: TGTGCCAGCGGTCTATCAGCGGGCCTCTACGAGCAGTACTTC. The encoded protein is CASGLSAGLYEQYF.

At least ten counts were recorded for this clonotype. The chain joins TRBV6-2 or TRBV6-3 to TRBJ2-3; D is possibly TRBD1 or TRBD2 (6 bases each). This CDR3 is built from 16 residues. Germline CDR1 reads MNHEY; CDR2 reads SVGEGT. V lost 5 bases and J 2 bases, leaving 17 bases between the germline ends. Written as DNA, the CDR3 is TGTGCCAGCAGTACCCGGAGGGGGGACTTCACAGATACGCAGTATTTT. Its protein product is CASSTRRGDFTDTQYF.

This clonotype was observed a handful of times. In DNA, the CDR3 is TGTGCCAGCAGCCGAGGGGGCGATGGGGCCAACGTCCTGACTTTC. This translates into CASSRGGDGANVLTF. The chain couples TRBV11-3 to TRBJ2-6; 7 nucleotides align to TRBD1. The CDR3 totals 15 residues. Germline V gives CDR1 SGHNT, CDR2 YENEEA. The junction had 4 bases not matched to a gene; V was cut back by 5 bases and J by 3 bases.

This sequence joins TRBV6-6 and TRBJ1-2, with no clear D. Trimming pared 7 bases from V and 4 bases from J, leaving 10 bases between. The CDR3 length is 12 residues. Germline V CDR1 and CDR2: MNHNY, SVGAGI (reference sequence). Here the CDR3 reads CASKSPPYGYTF. Here the CDR3 DNA reads TGTGCCAGCAAATCACCACCCTATGGCTACACCTTC.

The chain employs TRBV3-1 and TRBJ1-3; D is unresolved. The CDR3 runs 14 residues. The V gene's germline CDR1 is LGHDT and CDR2 YNNKEL (reference sequence). Trimming shortened V by 0 bases and J by 4 bases, and 7 bases separated the two germline ends. As DNA, the CDR3 is TGTGCCAGCAGCCAAGAAGGGCTGGGAAACACCATATATTTT. Its translation is CASSQEGLGNTIYF. Full variable domain (outside the CDR3, taken from reference TRBV3-1 and TRBJ1-3): DTAVSQTPKYLVTQMGNDKSIKCEQNLGHDTMYWYKQDSKKFLKIMFSYNNKELIINETVPNRFSPKSPDKAHLNLHINSLELGDSAVYFCASSQEGLGNTIYFGEGSWLTVV.

In its sample, this clonotype was seen many times. The V and J genes are TRBV4-3 and TRBJ1-3; no definite D call. The germline V gene has CDR1 LGHNA and CDR2 YSLEER. The length of the CDR3 is 14 residues. The V end was cut by 1 base, the J end by 0 bases, with 4 bases between. The CDR3 nucleotides are TGCGCCAGCAGCCAAGTACCCTCTGGAAACACCATATATTTT. The encoded protein is CASSQVPSGNTIYF.

This clonotype was picked up many times. The chain is built from TRBV7-9 and TRBJ1-2; D not certain. In germline, CDR1 is SEHNR, CDR2 FQNEAQ (reference sequence). This CDR3 contains 19 residues. Trimming shortened V by 5 bases and J by 1 base, and 26 bases separated the two germline ends. The CDR3 DNA sequence: TGTGCCAGCAGCCCCGGCCTAGCTGAGCCTTTTTCGTTTAACTATGGCTACACCTTC. The encoded protein is CASSPGLAEPFSFNYGYTF.

Many counts were recorded for this clonotype. The chain combines TRBV12-3 or TRBV12-4 with TRBJ1-6, with 10 bases identical to TRBD1. The junction had 11 bases not matched to a gene; V was cut back by 3 bases and J by 0 bases. This CDR3 region has 20 residues. The CDR3 nucleotides read TGTGCCAGCAGTTTGGAGCGAGGACAGGGGGTGTACTCCTATAATTCACCCCTCCACTTT. Encoded protein: CASSLERGQGVYSYNSPLHF.